A single sample is the source of the 20 T cell receptor beta chains below, sequenced in a study of cytomegalovirus exposure and HLA in healthy donors. 60 Vbeta and 13 Jbeta primers were used in PCR. The repertoire was sequenced with immunoSEQ multiplex PCR; TCRdb's copy has only in-frame clones and lacks some. This table has about 160,000 clones, just under 80% appearing once. Specimen: PBMCs. Source of these receptors: a woman in her forties or fifties in good health and CMV-seronegative.

J is TRBJ2-3 and V is TRBV27; D not certain. The CDR3 has 13 amino acids. The germline gives CDR1 MNHEY, CDR2 SMNVEV (reference sequence). Trimming removed 8 bases at V and 0 bases at J, with 9 bases between. CDR3 nucleotides: TGTGCCAGCCCTCCGTCTAGCACAGATACGCAGTATTTT. Protein sequence: CASPPSSTDTQYF.

The gene calls are TRBV6-5 and TRBJ1-2; D might be TRBD1 (5 bases). The germline gives CDR1 MNHEY, CDR2 SVGAGI. The length of the CDR3 is 14 residues. The V gene lost 8 bases and the J gene lost 4 bases, with 17 bases spanning the gap. CDR3 bases: TGTGCCAGCGGGGCCATAAGGGATACCTATGGCTACACCTTC. It translates to CASGAIRDTYGYTF.

V is TRBV30 and J is TRBJ1-5; 9 bases are a match to TRBD1. Germline CDR1 is GTSNPN and CDR2 is SVGIG (reference sequence). This CDR3 is 15 amino acids long. The CDR3 nucleotides are TGTTCCATGGGGCATATCCGGGACAGGGTTCAGCCCCAGCATTTT. This translates into CSMGHIRDRVQPQHF.

J is TRBJ1-3 and V is TRBV19; weak D call: TRBD1 (5 bases). The germline V and J ends were trimmed by 5 bases and 1 base, with 9 bases remaining between them. The CDR3 contains 14 residues. The germline V gene has CDR1 LNHDA and CDR2 SQIVND (reference sequence). In DNA form, the CDR3 reads TGTGCCAGTAGTCCCAGGGTATCTGGAAACACCATATATTTT. Its protein is CASSPRVSGNTIYF. Filled out from reference TRBV19 and TRBJ1-3, the complete variable domain reads DGGITQSPKYLFRKEGQNVTLSCEQNLNHDAMYWYRQDPGQGLRLIYYSQIVNDFQKGDIAEGYSVSREKKESFPLTVTSAQKNPTAFYLCASSPRVSGNTIYFGEGSWLTVV.

In this sample, this clone turned up a few times. The chain recombines TRBV5-1 with TRBJ1-1; TRBD1 agrees at 7 bases. Unmatched junction bases numbered 5, after V lost 2 bases and J lost 1 base. Germline V gene lookup returns CDR1 SGHRS and CDR2 YFSETQ. The CDR3 has 15 residues. The CDR3 region is CASSLRQGANTEAFF. CDR3 nucleotides: TGCGCCAGCAGCTTAAGACAGGGAGCGAACACTGAAGCTTTCTTT. The variable domain in full, completed from reference TRBV5-1 and TRBJ1-1, reads KAGVTQTPRYLIKTRGQQVTLSCSPISGHRSVSWYQQTPGQGLQFLFEYFSETQRNKGNFPGRFSGRQFSNSRSEMNVSTLELGDSALYLCASSLRQGANTEAFFGQGTRLTVV.

This chain connects TRBV7-2 to TRBJ1-2; D is ambiguous. Trimming removed 3 bases from V and 7 bases from J, with 9 bases in between. The germline V gene encodes CDR1 SGHTA and CDR2 FQGNSA. CDR3 length: 12 amino acids. The CDR3 DNA follows: TGTGCCAGCAGCTTCGTGGTGAGTGGCTACACCTTC. Its translation is CASSFVVSGYTF.

This clone was seen more than once but under ten times. The gene calls are TRBV18 and TRBJ2-7; 11 nucleotides line up with TRBD1. The trim removed 2 bases at V and 3 bases at J, leaving 9 bases unmatched. The CDR3 contains 17 residues. Per germline, CDR1 KGHSH and CDR2 LQKENI. CDR3 DNA: TGTGCCAGCTCACCATCGGTCTCCGGGACAGGGGGCTACGAGCAGTACTTC. Translation gives CASSPSVSGTGGYEQYF. The full variable domain, completed using reference TRBV18 and TRBJ2-7, is NAGVMQNPRHLVRRRGQEARLRCSPMKGHSHVYWYRQLPEEGLKFMVYLQKENIIDESGMPKERFSAEFPKEGPSILRIQQVVRGDSAAYFCASSPSVSGTGGYEQYFGPGTRLTVT.

This chain links TRBV6-1 with TRBJ2-5; TRBD1 agrees at 10 bases. CDR3 size: 15 residues. Germline CDR1 and CDR2: MNHNS and SASEGT. V shed 5 bases, J shed 5 bases, and the junction held 8 bases outside the gene matches. CDR3: CASSSRDRGSETQYF. DNA of the CDR3: TGTGCCAGCAGTAGCCGGGACAGGGGCTCGGAGACCCAGTACTTC.

V gene TRBV6-6 combines with J gene TRBJ1-2; D remains unclear. Germline V gives CDR1 MNHNY, CDR2 SVGAGI (reference sequence). V lost 4 bases to trimming and J lost 3 bases, with 18 bases between them. This CDR3 spans 16 amino acids. CDR3 sequence: CASSSGQKILDYGYTF. The CDR3 DNA follows: TGTGCCAGCAGTTCAGGCCAGAAGATATTAGACTATGGCTACACCTTC.

CDR3 bases: TGTGCCAGCAGTTACAGTAGCGGGGGGGGTACAGATACGCAGTATTTT. Translated, it gives CASSYSSGGGTDTQYF. The chain employs TRBV6-5 and TRBJ2-3; 11 nucleotides match TRBD2. Germline CDR1 is MNHEY and CDR2 is SVGAGI. Trimming took 2 bases from V and 3 from J; bases not matched to a gene: 4. The CDR3 totals 16 residues.

In the case of this clone: At one end the junction does not follow the germline gene, possibly because of a read error. V gene TRBV28 combines with J gene TRBJ1-2, with TRBD1 matching over 7 bases. The length of the CDR3 is 15 residues. From germline, CDR1 is MDHEN and CDR2 SYDVKM. CDR3 loop: CASRSPGGKHYGHTF. The CDR3 DNA sequence: TGTGCCAGCAGATCCCCAGGGGGTAAACACTATGGCCACACCTTC.

The chain employs TRBV5-4 and TRBJ2-7; a possible D gene is TRBD1 (6 bases). The CDR3 contains 12 residues. The V gene lost 4 bases and the J gene lost 6 bases, with 11 bases spanning the gap. Germline values: CDR1 SGHNT, CDR2 YYREEE (reference sequence). The CDR3: CASSLTGGEQYF. CDR3 DNA: TGTGCCAGCAGCCTGACAGGCGGCGAGCAGTACTTC.

This sequence joins TRBV28 and TRBJ1-2; a possible D gene is TRBD1 (5 bases). Trimming removed 3 bases from V and 3 bases from J, with 8 bases in between. Germline V CDR1 and CDR2: MDHEN, SYDVKM. The CDR3 extends over 13 amino acids. The CDR3 coding sequence is TGTGCCAGCAGTTTCACGGGGGACTATGGCTACACCTTC. Protein sequence: CASSFTGDYGYTF.

This clone was recorded only once. The rearrangement uses TRBV13 and TRBJ2-6; D possibly corresponds to TRBD1 (6 bases). Between the trimmed V and J ends, which lost 4 bases and 2 bases, there was a span of 9 bases. CDR3 length: 15 residues. Germline V gene sequence: CDR1 PRHDT, CDR2 FYEKMQ (reference sequence). The CDR3 DNA reads TGTGCCAGCAGCTCCTCAGGGGCTGGGGCCAACGTCCTGACTTTC. This gives the protein CASSSSGAGANVLTF.

V gene TRBV4-3 combines with J gene TRBJ1-4; the D is unclear. Trimming removed 1 base at V and 3 bases at J, with 9 bases between. The CDR3 totals 15 residues. CDR1 is LGHNA, CDR2 YSLEER, per germline. CDR3 protein: CASSQGSASNEKLFF. The DNA for the CDR3 is TGCGCCAGCAGCCAAGGATCCGCGTCTAATGAAAAACTGTTTTTT.

This rearrangement joins TRBV11-2 to TRBJ1-2, with D perhaps matching TRBD1 (6 bases). Germline CDR1 reads SGHAT; CDR2 reads FQNNGV. The CDR3 has 13 amino acids. The germline V and J ends were trimmed by 1 base and 6 bases, with 9 bases remaining between them. The CDR3 spells CASSLAGTNGYTF. CDR3 in DNA: TGTGCCAGCAGCTTAGCCGGGACAAATGGCTACACCTTC.

V is TRBV4-2 and J is TRBJ2-1, with 9 bases identical to TRBD2. Trimming cost V 4 bases and J 8 bases; bases outside gene matches: 24. The CDR3 has 20 amino acids. Germline V gene lookup returns CDR1 LGHNA and CDR2 YNFKEQ. CDR3 DNA sequence: TGTGCCAGCAGCCCCCGACCGGGATGGCCAGGGATAGCGGGAGTGGATGAGCAGTTCTTC. Protein sequence: CASSPRPGWPGIAGVDEQFF.

This clone was detected only a few times. Different DNA sequences within this sample yield the same CDR3. V is TRBV5-1 and J is TRBJ2-1; 8 bases match TRBD2. The ends lost 2 bases at V and 4 bases at J; junction bases unmatched: 2. Germline CDR1 and CDR2: SGHRS and YFSETQ. This CDR3 is built from 14 residues. Here the CDR3 reads CASSFGGGYNEQFF. The CDR3 DNA is TGCGCCAGCAGCTTCGGGGGGGGTTACAATGAGCAGTTCTTC.

There are a few counts of this clone. This sequence joins TRBV18 and TRBJ1-2; D is undetermined. Germline V lookup: CDR1 KGHSH, CDR2 LQKENI. V lost 6 bases to trimming and J lost 4 bases, with 18 bases between them. The CDR3 is made up of 15 amino acids. In DNA form, the CDR3 reads TGTGCCAGCTCCCAAGGACTCATCCGGGGCTATGGCTACACCTTC. Amino acid sequence: CASSQGLIRGYGYTF.

The J gene is TRBJ1-3, the V gene TRBV19; 9 bases fit TRBD1. Germline CDR1 reads LNHDA; CDR2 reads SQIVND (reference sequence). The CDR3 runs 16 residues. The trim removed 7 bases at V and 2 bases at J, leaving 9 bases unmatched. CDR3 region: CASTSWGTGPGNTIYF. CDR3 nucleotide sequence: TGTGCCAGTACCTCATGGGGGACAGGGCCTGGAAACACCATATATTTT.